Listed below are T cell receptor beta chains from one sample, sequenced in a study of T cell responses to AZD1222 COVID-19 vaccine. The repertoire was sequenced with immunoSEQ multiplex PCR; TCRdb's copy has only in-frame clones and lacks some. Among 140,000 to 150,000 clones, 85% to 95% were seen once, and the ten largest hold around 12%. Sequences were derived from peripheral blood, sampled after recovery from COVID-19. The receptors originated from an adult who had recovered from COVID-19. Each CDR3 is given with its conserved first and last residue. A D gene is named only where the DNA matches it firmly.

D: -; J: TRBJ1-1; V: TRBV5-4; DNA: TGTGCCAGCAGCTTGGATCAGGGTCAGATGTATGAAGCTTTCTTT; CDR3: CASSLDQGQMYEAFF
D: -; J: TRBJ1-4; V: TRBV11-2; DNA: TGTGCCAGCAGGGGGTCAAATGAAAAACTGTTTTTT; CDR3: CASRGSNEKLFF
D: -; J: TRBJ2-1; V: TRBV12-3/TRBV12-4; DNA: TGTGCCAGCAGTACTGACCTAGACAATGAGCAGTTCTTC; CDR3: CASSTDLDNEQFF
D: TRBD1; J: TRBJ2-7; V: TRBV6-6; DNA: TGTGCCAGCAGTTACGGACAGGCCTCGCAGTACTTC; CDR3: CASSYGQASQYF
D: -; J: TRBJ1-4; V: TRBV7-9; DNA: TGTGCCAGCAGCTTAATGTTAAAGTGGGGGAAAGAAAAACTGTTTTTT; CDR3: CASSLMLKWGKEKLFF
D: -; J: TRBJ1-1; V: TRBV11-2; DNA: TGTGCCAGCAGCTTAGGTGATGAAGCTTTCTTT; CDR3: CASSLGDEAFF
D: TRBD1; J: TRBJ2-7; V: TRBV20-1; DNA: TGCAGTGCCCGACAGGGTTACGAGCAGTACTTC; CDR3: CSARQGYEQYF
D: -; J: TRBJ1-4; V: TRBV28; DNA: TGTGCCACCTCGGGACGGCTTAATGGGCTTAATGAAAAACTGTTTTTT; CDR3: CATSGRLNGLNEKLFF
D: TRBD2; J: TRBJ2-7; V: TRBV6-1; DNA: TGTGCCAGCAGTGAACACACTAGCGGGATCCTCTACGAGCAGTACTTC; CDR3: CASSEHTSGILYEQYF
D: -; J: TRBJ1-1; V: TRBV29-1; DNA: TGCAGCGTCGGGGACACTGAAGCTTTCTTT; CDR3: CSVGDTEAFF
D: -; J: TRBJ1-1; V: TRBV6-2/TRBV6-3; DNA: TGTGCCAGCAGTTACACGACAGTTAACACTGAAGCTTTCTTT; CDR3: CASSYTTVNTEAFF
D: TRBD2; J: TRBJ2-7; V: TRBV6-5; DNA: TGTGCCAGCAGTTACTCGAGACTAGCGAACGGATACGAGCAGTACTTC; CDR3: CASSYSRLANGYEQYF
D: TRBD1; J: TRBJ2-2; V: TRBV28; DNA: TGTGCCAGCAGGGAAGGGGGCGCGACCACCGGGGAGCTGTTTTTT; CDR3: CASREGGATTGELFF
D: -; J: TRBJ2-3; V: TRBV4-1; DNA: TGCGCCAGCAGCCCCTCGGGTCAAGGAGATACGCAGTATTTT; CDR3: CASSPSGQGDTQYF
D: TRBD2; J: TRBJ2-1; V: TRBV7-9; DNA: TGTGCCAGCAGCCTGGAGCGGGAGGGCCACTATGAGCAGTTCTTC; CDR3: CASSLEREGHYEQFF
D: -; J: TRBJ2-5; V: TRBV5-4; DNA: TGTGCCAGCAGAATCCGGGGGCGCGGGGAGACCCAGTACTTC; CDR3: CASRIRGRGETQYF